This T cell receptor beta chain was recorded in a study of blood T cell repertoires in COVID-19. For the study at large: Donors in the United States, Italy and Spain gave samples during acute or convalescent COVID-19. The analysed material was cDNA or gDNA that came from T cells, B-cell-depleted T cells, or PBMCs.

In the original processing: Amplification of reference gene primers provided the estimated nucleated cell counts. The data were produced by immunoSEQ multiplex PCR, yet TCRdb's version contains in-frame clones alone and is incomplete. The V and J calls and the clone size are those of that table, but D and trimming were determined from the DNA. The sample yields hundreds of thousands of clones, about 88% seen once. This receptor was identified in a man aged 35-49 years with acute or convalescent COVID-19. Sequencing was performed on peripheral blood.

The DNA for the CDR3 is TGTGCCAGCAGCGCGACAGGGGGCCAAGTCCACGAGCAGTACTTC. Translated, it gives CASSATGGQVHEQYF. The chain employs TRBV9 and TRBJ2-7, with 10 bases aligning to TRBD1. In germline, CDR1 is SGDLS, CDR2 YYNGEE. This CDR3 has 15 amino acids. J lost 5 bases, V lost 3 bases, and 8 bases had no gene match.